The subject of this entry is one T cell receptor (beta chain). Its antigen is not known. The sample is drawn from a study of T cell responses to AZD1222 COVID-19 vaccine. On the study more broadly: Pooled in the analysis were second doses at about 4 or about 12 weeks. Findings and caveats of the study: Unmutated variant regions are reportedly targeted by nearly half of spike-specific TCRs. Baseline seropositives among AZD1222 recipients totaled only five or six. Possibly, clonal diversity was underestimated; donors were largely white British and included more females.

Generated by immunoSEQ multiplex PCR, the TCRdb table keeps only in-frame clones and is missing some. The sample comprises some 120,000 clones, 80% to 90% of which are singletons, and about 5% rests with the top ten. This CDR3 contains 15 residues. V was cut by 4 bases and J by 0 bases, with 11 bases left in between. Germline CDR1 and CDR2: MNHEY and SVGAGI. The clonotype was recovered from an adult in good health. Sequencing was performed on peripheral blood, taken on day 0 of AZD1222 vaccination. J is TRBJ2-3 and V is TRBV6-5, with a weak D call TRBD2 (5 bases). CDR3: CASSFRDPSTDTQYF. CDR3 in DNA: TGTGCCAGCAGTTTCCGGGATCCTAGCACAGATACGCAGTATTTT.